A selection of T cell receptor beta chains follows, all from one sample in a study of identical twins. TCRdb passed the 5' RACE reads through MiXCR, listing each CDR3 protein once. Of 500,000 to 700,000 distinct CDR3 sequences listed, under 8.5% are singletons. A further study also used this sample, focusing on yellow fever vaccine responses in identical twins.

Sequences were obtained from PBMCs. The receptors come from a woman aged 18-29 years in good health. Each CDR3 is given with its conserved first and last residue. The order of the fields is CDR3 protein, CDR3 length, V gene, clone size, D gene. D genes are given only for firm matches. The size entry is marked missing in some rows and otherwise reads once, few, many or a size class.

CDR3aa: CASSSGRQGISAKETQYF
len: 18
v_gene: TRBV5-5
abundance: few
d_gene: .

CDR3aa: CASSIGLDPYEQYF
len: 14
v_gene: TRBV5-1
abundance: many
d_gene: TRBD2

CDR3aa: CASSLGIDGYEQFF
len: 14
v_gene: TRBV7-3
abundance: .
d_gene: .

CDR3aa: CSARDGGTASQYF
len: 13
v_gene: TRBV20-1
abundance: few
d_gene: .

CDR3aa: CASSPPADRSYEQYF
len: 15
v_gene: TRBV18
abundance: few
d_gene: TRBD1

CDR3aa: CSASLASTDTQYF
len: 13
v_gene: TRBV20-1
abundance: .
d_gene: .

CDR3aa: CASSTYRTGTGGLGELFF
len: 18
v_gene: TRBV27
abundance: few
d_gene: TRBD1

CDR3aa: CASSQDIQGVSPLHF
len: 15
v_gene: TRBV4-1
abundance: many
d_gene: .

CDR3aa: CASSLDGAGRANYGYTF
len: 17
v_gene: TRBV5-1
abundance: few
d_gene: .

CDR3aa: CASSWTVHTDTQYF
len: 14
v_gene: TRBV12-3/TRBV12-4
abundance: few
d_gene: .

CDR3aa: CASSLRPDTARTGELFF
len: 17
v_gene: TRBV7-9
abundance: few
d_gene: .

CDR3aa: CASSPDLYEQYF
len: 12
v_gene: TRBV12-3/TRBV12-4
abundance: many
d_gene: .

CDR3aa: CSVFGYNEQFF
len: 11
v_gene: TRBV29-1
abundance: .
d_gene: .

CDR3aa: CASSYSSGTGYYEQYF
len: 16
v_gene: TRBV6-5
abundance: few
d_gene: TRBD1

CDR3aa: CASSTRQIQETQYF
len: 14
v_gene: TRBV5-4
abundance: .
d_gene: .

CDR3aa: CASSPRGRGLLAGWGELFF
len: 19
v_gene: TRBV12-3/TRBV12-4
abundance: once
d_gene: .

CDR3aa: CASSLADRGEQFF
len: 13
v_gene: TRBV13
abundance: many
d_gene: TRBD1

CDR3aa: CASSRQGAGSDEQFF
len: 15
v_gene: TRBV28
abundance: few
d_gene: TRBD1

CDR3aa: CASSPHPQETQYF
len: 13
v_gene: TRBV12-3/TRBV12-4
abundance: many
d_gene: .

CDR3aa: CASSPGLGRGNEQFF
len: 15
v_gene: TRBV27
abundance: many
d_gene: TRBD2

CDR3aa: CASRPGQTIYGYTF
len: 14
v_gene: TRBV12-3/TRBV12-4
abundance: .
d_gene: TRBD1

CDR3aa: CSEIGSLNTEAFF
len: 13
v_gene: TRBV29-1
abundance: few
d_gene: .

CDR3aa: CSASFFGRGLSTDTQYF
len: 17
v_gene: TRBV20-1
abundance: many
d_gene: .

CDR3aa: CSAVTSGRLYEQYF
len: 14
v_gene: TRBV20-1
abundance: .
d_gene: TRBD2

CDR3aa: CAISQPPGTGETEAFF
len: 16
v_gene: TRBV10-3
abundance: many
d_gene: TRBD1

CDR3aa: CSARDLSQGRGETQYF
len: 16
v_gene: TRBV20-1
abundance: .
d_gene: .

CDR3aa: CASRGKDRFSYEQYF
len: 15
v_gene: TRBV28
abundance: .
d_gene: TRBD1

CDR3aa: CASSEPLLRQGGTEAFF
len: 17
v_gene: TRBV10-2
abundance: few
d_gene: TRBD1

CDR3aa: CASSPYSGSFFNEQFF
len: 16
v_gene: TRBV3-1
abundance: .
d_gene: .

CDR3aa: CASSLVPAWGYTF
len: 13
v_gene: TRBV5-1
abundance: many
d_gene: .

CDR3aa: CASSLVILAGPYNEQFF
len: 17
v_gene: TRBV11-2
abundance: many
d_gene: TRBD2

CDR3aa: CASSQDTLSIGYTF
len: 14
v_gene: TRBV4-1
abundance: .
d_gene: .

CDR3aa: CASSSRFGEQFF
len: 12
v_gene: TRBV6-5
abundance: many
d_gene: .

CDR3aa: CSVEVQGAAYGYTF
len: 14
v_gene: TRBV29-1
abundance: few
d_gene: TRBD1

CDR3aa: CASSVTGQGIQETQYF
len: 16
v_gene: TRBV9
abundance: few
d_gene: TRBD1

CDR3aa: CASSFGQGRMWTQYF
len: 15
v_gene: TRBV6-5
abundance: few
d_gene: TRBD1

CDR3aa: CASSITGGQSGEQYF
len: 15
v_gene: TRBV5-1
abundance: few
d_gene: TRBD1

CDR3aa: CASSLGWGSSTDTQYF
len: 16
v_gene: TRBV12-3/TRBV12-4
abundance: many
d_gene: .

CDR3aa: CASSFESFVPGELFF
len: 15
v_gene: TRBV28
abundance: .
d_gene: .

CDR3aa: CAIRGISGNTIYF
len: 13
v_gene: TRBV10-3
abundance: few
d_gene: .

CDR3aa: CSARDGERNTIYF
len: 13
v_gene: TRBV20-1
abundance: many
d_gene: .

CDR3aa: CSVPRAGVADTQYF
len: 14
v_gene: TRBV29-1
abundance: .
d_gene: .

CDR3aa: CASSQGTADSNQPQHF
len: 16
v_gene: TRBV6-1
abundance: few
d_gene: TRBD1

CDR3aa: CASSQDSGSATEAFF
len: 15
v_gene: TRBV4-1
abundance: many
d_gene: .

CDR3aa: CASSFTSADQETQYF
len: 15
v_gene: TRBV28
abundance: .
d_gene: TRBD2

CDR3aa: CASSLRDGQGNGYTF
len: 15
v_gene: TRBV7-9
abundance: .
d_gene: .

CDR3aa: CASSVNRDRVKETQYF
len: 16
v_gene: TRBV9
abundance: few
d_gene: TRBD1

CDR3aa: CSVVRMNTEAFF
len: 12
v_gene: TRBV29-1
abundance: many
d_gene: .

CDR3aa: CASSQRGHGELFF
len: 13
v_gene: TRBV3-1
abundance: few
d_gene: .

CDR3aa: CASSLILAGSNEQFF
len: 15
v_gene: TRBV7-9
abundance: many
d_gene: TRBD2

CDR3aa: CASSLLGLAGADGELFF
len: 17
v_gene: TRBV5-8
abundance: many
d_gene: TRBD2

CDR3aa: CASSYRVQASSGNTIYF
len: 17
v_gene: TRBV6-5
abundance: few
d_gene: .

CDR3aa: CAISESPLTSGGAGNEQFF
len: 19
v_gene: TRBV10-3
abundance: .
d_gene: TRBD2

CDR3aa: CASSLTIQRGSPLHF
len: 15
v_gene: TRBV18
abundance: few
d_gene: .

CDR3aa: CASSGQLRQFYEQYF
len: 15
v_gene: TRBV7-1
abundance: .
d_gene: .

CDR3aa: CATARRAGELFF
len: 12
v_gene: TRBV2
abundance: few
d_gene: .

CDR3aa: CASSLNQVREQFF
len: 13
v_gene: TRBV7-6
abundance: many
d_gene: .